This TCR beta chain was captured by sequencing in a study of blood T cell repertoires in COVID-19. Study details: Some COVID-19 samples were acute and others convalescent; all came from the United States, Italy and Spain. The analysed material was cDNA or gDNA that came from T cells, B-cell-depleted T cells, or PBMCs.

With 6 bases removed from V and 1 base from J, the gap between germline ends came to 9 bases. The CDR3 loop spans 13 amino acids. Germline V CDR1 and CDR2: MNHEY, SVGAGI. TCRdb's table, derived via immunoSEQ multiplex PCR, lists solely in-frame clones and lacks some. Among some 76,000 clones listed, under 95% were seen once. This chain connects TRBV6-5 to TRBJ1-1, with D unresolved. This TCR was sampled from a human donor in a cohort sampled during active COVID-19. The sample consisted of peripheral blood. CDR3 sequence: CASRERRNTEAFF. The CDR3 DNA reads as TGTGCCAGCAGGGAGAGGAGGAACACTGAAGCTTTCTTT.